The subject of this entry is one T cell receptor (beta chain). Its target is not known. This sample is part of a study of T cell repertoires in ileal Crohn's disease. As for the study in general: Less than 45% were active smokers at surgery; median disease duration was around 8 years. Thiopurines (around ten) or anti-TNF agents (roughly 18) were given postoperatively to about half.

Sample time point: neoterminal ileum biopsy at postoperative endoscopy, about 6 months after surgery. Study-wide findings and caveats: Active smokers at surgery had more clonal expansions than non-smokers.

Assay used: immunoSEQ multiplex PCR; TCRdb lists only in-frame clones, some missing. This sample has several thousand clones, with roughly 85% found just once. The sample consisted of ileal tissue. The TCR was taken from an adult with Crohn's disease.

The CDR3 region has the DNA TGCGCCAGCAGCAAACTAGGGTATGGCAATGAGCAGTTCTTC. As protein: CASSKLGYGNEQFF. This chain joins TRBV4-1 and TRBJ2-1; possibly TRBD2 for D (5 bases). V gave up 5 bases and J gave up 6 bases, with 14 bases separating them. This CDR3 contains 14 residues. The germline gives CDR1 MGHRA, CDR2 YSYEKL.